This T cell receptor (beta chain) was retrieved from a study of CD8 T cells in Susac syndrome. The V and J ends lost 5 bases and 0 bases respectively, with 11 bases between them. The CDR3 consists of 15 residues. Germline-derived CDR1 and CDR2 are MNHEY and SVGAGI. An amount of RNA that ranged from roughly 0.5 to 1 ug was reverse transcribed with random hexamers. From the immunoSEQ multiplex PCR reads, TCRdb called clonotypes with MiXCR, one entry per CDR3 protein. Among about 210,000 distinct CDR3 sequences, roughly 92% were seen once, and the ten largest hold approximately 0.1%. The chain carries TRBV6-5 and TRBJ1-5, with D possibly being TRBD1 (5 bases). The sequence was collected from a human donor in good health. Sequenced input: CD4+ T cells from PBMCs. CDR3 coding DNA: TGTGCCAGCAGTCCTCGACAGCTTAGCAATCAGCCCCAGCATTTT. Protein sequence: CASSPRQLSNQPQHF.